Sequencing of this T cell receptor (beta chain) was carried out in a study of blood T cells in healthy people across ages (dated by TCRdb to about 2015). Looking at the study overall: Template switching captured roughly one uniquely barcoded TCR beta cDNA molecule per two T cells in model experiments. Using deep sequencing normalized with unique cDNA molecular identifiers, the study measured how TCR beta repertoire diversity changes with age. Four age groups were formed from the donors: young (average approximately 15 years), middle-aged (approximately 40), aged (62) and long-lived (about 75). To avoid experimental bias, donors of different ages were randomly spread across the sequencing lanes. Using the same blood draw, the study looked at two additional independent replicas of 1 million unique cDNA reads for two donors, one aged 18 to 30 and the other aged 80 or older.

Ten or more counts support this clonotype. No antigen is known for it. Nothing much larger sits one base from this clone, and base qualities are not available. The germline V end is reduced by 5 bases and the J end by 1 base; junction bases left unmatched: 13. Including cysteine and phenylalanine, the CDR3 has 17 amino acids. Here the CDR3 DNA is all that survives: 51 bases in frame from base 1. From the germline V gene, CDR1 is SGHRS and CDR2 is YFSETQ. Donors were about 36 systemically healthy Caucasian individuals from Russia aged 6 to 90 years. Each donor gave approximately 10 milliliters of peripheral blood, collected into EDTA-treated Vacutainer tubes. Ficoll-Paque density-gradient centrifugation was used to isolate PBMCs, with at least 6 million per sample. Trizol reagent was used to extract total RNA from PBMCs, with at least 6 micrograms per sample. For every donor, flow cytometry on a PBMC aliquot measured the percentage of naive CD45RAhigh/CD27high T cells.

Receptor amplification or capture employed 5' RACE. Reads for this sample came from an Illumina HiSeq 2500. A second PCR of about 6 to 11 cycles was run with a J-beta primer mix and a sample-barcoded 5' primer. A template-switch 5' adaptor carrying 12 random nucleotides introduced a unique molecular identifier onto each TCR beta cDNA molecule. At least 3 million CDR3-containing paired-end reads were obtained from each sample. First-strand cDNA synthesis was performed from all RNA using the Mint cDNA synthesis kit, with priming by a TRBC-specific oligonucleotide. Following uracil-DNA glycosylase treatment, a first 18-cycle PCR with universal primers M1SS and BC2_uni_R was performed on all cDNA. The study's processing was this. For normalization, 1 million high-quality reads, each with a distinct molecular identifier, were randomly selected from each sample. Instead of being binned into consensus sequences, reads that shared molecular identifiers were thrown out. MiTCR, run with a Q25 quality threshold and the strictest error-elimination algorithm, handled CDR3 identification, clonotype clustering and error correction. Lower-bound total TCR beta diversity was estimated with a nonparametric unseen species model using Euler transformation. Using fastp at Q25 and MiXCR, TCRdb reprocessed the public reads and kept productive beta chains. Identical CDR3 protein sequences are pooled into one entry, listed with their most common genes and DNA. TCRdb, rather than the study authors, made the V and J calls. The sample includes 850,000 to 1,000,000 distinct CDR3 sequences, with about 51% observed a single time. The top ten clones comprise over 20% of the sample.

Broader findings and caveats from the paper: Compared with the aged group, more naive CD4+ T cells, fewer expanded clones and increased TCR diversity were shown by the long-lived group, suggesting age selection. Observed TCR beta diversity correlated strongly with the percentage of naive T cells measured by flow cytometry. Donor CMV infection status was unknown, potentially confounding age-related changes in expanded clonotypes. Total diversity estimates from one million sequenced T cells were considered lower bounds and underestimates. As age increased, observed TCR beta diversity per million T cells dropped in a roughly linear way, and a significant reduction was already evident by age about 36. Since profiling was done on bulk unsorted PBMCs, naive and antigen-experienced compartments could not be conclusively compared.

Sequencing was carried out using blood. The TCR originated in a woman aged 55-69 years in good health. The chain was built from TRBV5-1 and TRBJ2-5; 8 bases in the middle match TRBD1. The nucleotides are TGCGCCAGCAGGAAGACCTGGACAGGGATGTCCCAAGAGACCCAGTACTTC. It translates as CASRKTWTGMSQETQYF.